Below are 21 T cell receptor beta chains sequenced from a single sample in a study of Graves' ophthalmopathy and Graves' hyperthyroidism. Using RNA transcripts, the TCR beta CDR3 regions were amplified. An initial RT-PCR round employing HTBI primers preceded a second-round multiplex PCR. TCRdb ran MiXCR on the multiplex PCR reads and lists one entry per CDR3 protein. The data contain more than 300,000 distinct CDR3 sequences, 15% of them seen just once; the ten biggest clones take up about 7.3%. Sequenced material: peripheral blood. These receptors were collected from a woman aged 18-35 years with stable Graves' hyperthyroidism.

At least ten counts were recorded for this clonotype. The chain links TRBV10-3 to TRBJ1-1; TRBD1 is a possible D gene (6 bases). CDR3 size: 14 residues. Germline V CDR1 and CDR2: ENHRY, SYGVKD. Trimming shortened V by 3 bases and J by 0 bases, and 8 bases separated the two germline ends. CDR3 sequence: CAISEGGLNTEAFF. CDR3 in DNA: TGTGCCATCAGTGAAGGGGGTCTGAACACTGAAGCTTTCTTT.

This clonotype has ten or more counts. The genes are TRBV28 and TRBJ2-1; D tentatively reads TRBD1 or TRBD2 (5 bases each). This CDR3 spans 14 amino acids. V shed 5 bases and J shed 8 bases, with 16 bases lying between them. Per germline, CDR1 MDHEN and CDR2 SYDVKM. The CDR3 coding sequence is TGTGCCAGCAGTCCGGGACCCCGGCGGCATGAGCAGTTCTTC. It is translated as CASSPGPRRHEQFF.

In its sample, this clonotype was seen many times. CDR3 amino acids: CASSIGGLKNTEAFF. The CDR3 nucleotides are TGTGCCAGTAGTATTGGTGGACTCAAGAACACTGAAGCTTTCTTT. The chain carries TRBV19 and TRBJ1-1; D is ambiguous. V was trimmed by 3 bases and J by 1 base, leaving 12 bases between them. Germline lookup yields CDR1 LNHDA and CDR2 SQIVND (reference sequence). There are 15 residues in the CDR3.

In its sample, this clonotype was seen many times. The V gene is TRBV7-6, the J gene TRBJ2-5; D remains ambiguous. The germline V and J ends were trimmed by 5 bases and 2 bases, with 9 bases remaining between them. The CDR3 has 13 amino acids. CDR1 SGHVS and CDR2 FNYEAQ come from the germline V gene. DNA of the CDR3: TGTGCCAGCAGCAGCAGGTTGCAAGAGACCCAGTACTTC. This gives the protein CASSSRLQETQYF.

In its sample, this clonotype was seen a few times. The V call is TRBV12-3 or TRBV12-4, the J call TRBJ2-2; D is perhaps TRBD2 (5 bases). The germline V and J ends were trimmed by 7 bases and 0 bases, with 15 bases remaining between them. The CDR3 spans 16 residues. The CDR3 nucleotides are TGTGCCAGCATAGGTAATACTAGGGCGAACACCGGGGAGCTGTTTTTT. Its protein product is CASIGNTRANTGELFF.

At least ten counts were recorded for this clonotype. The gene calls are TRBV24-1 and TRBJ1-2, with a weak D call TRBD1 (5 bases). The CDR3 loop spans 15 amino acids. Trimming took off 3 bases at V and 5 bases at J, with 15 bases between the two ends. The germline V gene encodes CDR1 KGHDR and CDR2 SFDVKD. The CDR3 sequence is CATSDAGKQSYGYTF. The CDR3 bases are TGTGCCACCAGTGATGCAGGGAAACAGTCGTATGGCTACACCTTC.

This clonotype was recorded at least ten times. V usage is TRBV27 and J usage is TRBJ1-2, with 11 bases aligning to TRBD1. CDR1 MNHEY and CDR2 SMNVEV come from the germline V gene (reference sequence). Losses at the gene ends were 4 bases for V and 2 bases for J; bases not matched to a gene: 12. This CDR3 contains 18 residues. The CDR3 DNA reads TGTGCCAGCAGTTCCAGAGGGACAGGGGGAGATATAAACTATGGCTACACCTTC. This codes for CASSSRGTGGDINYGYTF.

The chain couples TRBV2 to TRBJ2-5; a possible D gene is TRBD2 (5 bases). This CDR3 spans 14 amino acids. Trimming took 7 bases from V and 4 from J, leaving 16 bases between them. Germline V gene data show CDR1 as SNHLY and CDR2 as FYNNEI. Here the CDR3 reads CASTLLGLPETQYF. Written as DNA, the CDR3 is TGTGCCAGCACCCTACTAGGACTCCCAGAGACCCAGTACTTC.

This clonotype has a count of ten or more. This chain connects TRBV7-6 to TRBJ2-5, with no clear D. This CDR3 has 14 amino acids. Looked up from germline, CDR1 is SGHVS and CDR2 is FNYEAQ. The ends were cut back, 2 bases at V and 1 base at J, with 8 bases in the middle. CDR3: CASSLSTLQETQYF. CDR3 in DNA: TGTGCCAGCAGCTTATCGACGCTCCAAGAGACCCAGTACTTC.

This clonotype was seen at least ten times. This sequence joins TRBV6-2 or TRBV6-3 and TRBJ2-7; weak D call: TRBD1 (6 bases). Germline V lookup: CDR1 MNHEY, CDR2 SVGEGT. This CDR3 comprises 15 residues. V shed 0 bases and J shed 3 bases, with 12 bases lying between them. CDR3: CASSYSKAGVYEQYF. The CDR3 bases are TGTGCCAGCAGTTACTCGAAGGCAGGGGTCTACGAGCAGTACTTC.

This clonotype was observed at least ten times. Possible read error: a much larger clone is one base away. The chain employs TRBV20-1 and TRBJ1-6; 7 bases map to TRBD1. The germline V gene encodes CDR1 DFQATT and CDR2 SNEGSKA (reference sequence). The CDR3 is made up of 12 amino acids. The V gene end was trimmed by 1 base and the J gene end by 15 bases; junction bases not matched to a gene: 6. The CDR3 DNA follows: TGCAGTGCTAGAGGACAGGGTGGTAACCTCCACTTT. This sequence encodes CSARGQGGNLHF.

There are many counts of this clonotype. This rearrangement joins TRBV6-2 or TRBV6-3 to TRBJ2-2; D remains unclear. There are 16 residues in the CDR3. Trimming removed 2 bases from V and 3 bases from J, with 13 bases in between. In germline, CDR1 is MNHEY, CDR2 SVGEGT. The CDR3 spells CASSYKAPQDTGELFF. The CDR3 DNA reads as TGTGCCAGCAGTTACAAGGCACCTCAAGACACCGGGGAGCTGTTTTTT.

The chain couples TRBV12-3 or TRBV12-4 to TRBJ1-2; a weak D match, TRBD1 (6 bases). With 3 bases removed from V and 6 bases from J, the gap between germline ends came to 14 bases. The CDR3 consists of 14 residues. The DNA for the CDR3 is TGTGCCAGCAGTTTCCTACAGGGCGGCCATGGCTACACCTTC. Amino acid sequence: CASSFLQGGHGYTF.

The CDR3, as DNA: TGTGCCAGCACCTACGAGGGCCCCCGGCCTGGGGCCAACGTCCTGACTTTC. Translation: CASTYEGPRPGANVLTF. V is TRBV6-2 or TRBV6-3 and J is TRBJ2-6, with D perhaps matching TRBD2 (5 bases). CDR1 is MNHEY, CDR2 SVGEGT, per germline. The germline V and J ends were trimmed by 7 bases and 2 bases, with 18 bases remaining between them. This CDR3 region has 17 residues.

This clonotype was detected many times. CDR3 protein: CASSLGTGKGSNQPQHF. DNA of the CDR3: TGTGCCAGCAGTTTAGGGACAGGGAAAGGGAGCAATCAGCCCCAGCATTTT. The rearrangement uses TRBV12-3 or TRBV12-4 and TRBJ1-5; 8 bases match TRBD1. The CDR3 covers 17 residues. V shed 1 base, J shed 1 base, and the junction held 6 bases outside the gene matches.

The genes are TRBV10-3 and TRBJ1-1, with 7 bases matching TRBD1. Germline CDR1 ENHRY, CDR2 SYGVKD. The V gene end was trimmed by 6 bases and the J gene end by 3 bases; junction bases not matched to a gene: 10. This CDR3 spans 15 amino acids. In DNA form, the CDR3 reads TGTGCCATCAGCGACCGTAGACAGGGCGACACTGAAGCTTTCTTT. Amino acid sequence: CAISDRRQGDTEAFF.

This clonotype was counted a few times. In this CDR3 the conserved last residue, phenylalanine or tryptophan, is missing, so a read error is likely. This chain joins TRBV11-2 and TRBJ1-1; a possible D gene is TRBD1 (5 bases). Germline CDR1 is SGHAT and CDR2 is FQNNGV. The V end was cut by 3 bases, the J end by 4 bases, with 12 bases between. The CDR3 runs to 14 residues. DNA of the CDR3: TGTGCCAGCAGCTTGAGGAGGGGTAGCACTGAAGCTTTCTCT. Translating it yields CASSLRRGSTEAFS.

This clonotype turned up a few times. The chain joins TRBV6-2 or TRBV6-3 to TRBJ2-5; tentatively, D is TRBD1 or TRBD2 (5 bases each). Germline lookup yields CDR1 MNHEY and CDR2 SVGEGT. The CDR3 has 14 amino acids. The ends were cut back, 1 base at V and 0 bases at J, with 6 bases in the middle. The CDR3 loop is CASSYLGDQETQYF. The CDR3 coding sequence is TGTGCCAGCAGTTACTTGGGGGACCAAGAGACCCAGTACTTC.

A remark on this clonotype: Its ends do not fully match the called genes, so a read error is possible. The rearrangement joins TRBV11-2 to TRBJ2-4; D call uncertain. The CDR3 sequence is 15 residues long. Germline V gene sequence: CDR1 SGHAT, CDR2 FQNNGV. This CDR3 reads CASSLGLIAKNIKYF. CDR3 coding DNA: TGTGCCAGCAGCTTAGGACTGATAGCCAAAAACATTAAGTACTTC.

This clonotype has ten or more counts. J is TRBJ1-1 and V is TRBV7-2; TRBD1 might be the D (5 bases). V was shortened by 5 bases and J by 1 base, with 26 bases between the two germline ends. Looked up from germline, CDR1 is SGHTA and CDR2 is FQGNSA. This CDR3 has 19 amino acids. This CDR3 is CASSGRAVELRGSNTEAFF. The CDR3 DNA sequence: TGTGCCAGCAGCGGACGGGCCGTTGAGTTAAGGGGATCGAACACTGAAGCTTTCTTT.

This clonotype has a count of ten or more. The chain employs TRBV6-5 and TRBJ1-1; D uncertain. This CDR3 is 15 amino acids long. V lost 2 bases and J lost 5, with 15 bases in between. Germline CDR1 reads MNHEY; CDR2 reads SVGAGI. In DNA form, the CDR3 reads TGTGCCAGCAGTTACCTATTGCGCCTGGGAACTGAAGCTTTCTTT. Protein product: CASSYLLRLGTEAFF.